This entry describes one T cell receptor (beta chain). Its specificity is unknown. The data belong to a study of naive CD8 T cells in extremely preterm neonates. Study observations and caveats: iChao1 richness was lowest in preterm neonates, significantly versus all ages.

Repertoires were generated with immunoSEQ multiplex PCR, while TCRdb's copy carries only in-frame clones and drops some. Found here are some 7,400 clones, 92% of them singletons; the top ten hold around 0.47%. The CDR3 runs 13 residues. V was cut by 1 base and J by 5 bases, with 9 bases left in between. Germline V gene data show CDR1 as LNHDA and CDR2 as SQIVND (reference sequence). Without labor or membrane rupture, elective cesareans at roughly 35-43 weeks supplied term cord blood. The V gene is TRBV19, the J gene TRBJ2-7; D uncertain. The sequencing input was naive CD8+ T cells from cord blood. The source of this sequence is a newborn in good health. The CDR3 nucleotides are TGTGCCAGTAGTATAGGAGAGATCAACGAGCAGTACTTC. Protein product: CASSIGEINEQYF. Based on the CDR3 plus reference TRBV19 and TRBJ2-7, the full variable domain is DGGITQSPKYLFRKEGQNVTLSCEQNLNHDAMYWYRQDPGQGLRLIYYSQIVNDFQKGDIAEGYSVSREKKESFPLTVTSAQKNPTAFYLCASSIGEINEQYFGPGTRLTVT.